This is a list of T cell receptor beta chains from one sample in a study of blood T cell repertoires in COVID-19. Assay used: immunoSEQ multiplex PCR; TCRdb lists only in-frame clones, some missing. The sample yields tens of thousands of clones, more than 75% seen once. What was sequenced was peripheral blood. The receptor source for this set is a man aged 35-49 years with COVID-19, enrolled during active disease. Each CDR3 is given with its conserved first and last residue. D genes are given only for firm matches.

D,J,V,CDR3,DNA
NA,TRBJ1-5,TRBV6-5,CASSYRTASPQHF,TGTGCCAGCAGTTACCGGACAGCCTCACCCCAGCATTTT
NA,TRBJ2-3,TRBV7-9,CASSSKLVVETQYF,TGTGCCAGCAGCTCTAAGTTAGTAGTGGAGACGCAGTATTTT
NA,TRBJ1-6,TRBV12-3/TRBV12-4,CASSFGNSPLHF,TGTGCCAGCAGTTTCGGGAATTCACCCCTCCACTTT
NA,TRBJ2-2,TRBV7-3,CASSESTNTGELFF,TGTGCCAGCAGCGAAAGCACGAACACCGGGGAGCTGTTTTTT
NA,TRBJ2-5,TRBV18,CASSLQETQYF,TGTGCCAGCTCACTACAAGAGACCCAGTACTTC
NA,TRBJ1-3,TRBV2,CASSEGDSGNTIYF,TGTGCCAGCAGTGAAGGAGATTCTGGAAACACCATATATTTT
NA,TRBJ1-3,TRBV9,CASSPMTQLSLSGNTIYF,TGTGCCAGCAGCCCCATGACACAGCTCTCCCTCTCTGGAAACACCATATATTTT
NA,TRBJ1-3,TRBV5-6,CASSRQSGNTIYF,TGTGCCAGCAGCCGACAGTCTGGAAACACCATATATTTT
TRBD2,TRBJ2-5,TRBV29-1,CSVVQGGTSIEETQYF,TGCAGCGTTGTCCAAGGCGGGACTAGCATTGAAGAGACCCAGTACTTC
TRBD1,TRBJ2-6,TRBV10-3,CAISEDRGLIGANVLTF,TGTGCCATCAGTGAGGACAGGGGGCTAATTGGGGCCAACGTCCTGACTTTC
NA,TRBJ2-2,TRBV7-9,CASSLLVGLSGTGELFF,TGTGCCAGCAGCTTACTGGTGGGGTTAAGCGGCACCGGGGAGCTGTTTTTT
NA,TRBJ1-1,TRBV2,CASSIAGANEAFF,TGTGCCAGCAGTATCGCGGGGGCGAATGAAGCTTTCTTT
TRBD1,TRBJ1-5,TRBV6-2/TRBV6-3,CASSYSVGQGDQPQHF,TGTGCCAGCAGTTACTCGGTGGGACAGGGGGATCAGCCCCAGCATTTT
NA,TRBJ2-2,TRBV19,CASSMWRTANTGELFF,TGTGCCAGTAGTATGTGGAGGACCGCGAACACCGGGGAGCTGTTTTTT
NA,TRBJ2-5,TRBV5-1,CASSLDGYQETQYF,TGCGCCAGCAGCTTGGACGGGTACCAAGAGACCCAGTACTTC
NA,TRBJ2-2,TRBV28,CASSMAGNTGELFF,TGTGCCAGCAGTATGGCAGGGAACACCGGGGAGCTGTTTTTT
NA,TRBJ2-7,TRBV6-2/TRBV6-3,CASSYSDSSSYEQYF,TGTGCCAGCAGTTATTCTGACTCGAGCTCCTACGAGCAGTACTTC
TRBD1,TRBJ1-2,TRBV6-4,CASRTGTGSYGYTF,TGTGCCAGCAGGACCGGGACAGGGTCCTATGGCTACACCTTC
NA,TRBJ2-5,TRBV2,CASSERGTQYF,TGTGCCAGCAGTGAACGAGGGACCCAGTACTTC
NA,TRBJ1-1,TRBV15,CATRPNTDTEAFF,TGTGCCACCAGGCCAAATACGGACACTGAAGCTTTCTTT